Listed below are T cell receptor beta chains from one sample, sequenced in a study of blood T cell repertoires in COVID-19. Profiling relied on immunoSEQ multiplex PCR, and the TCRdb table lists in-frame clones only, not all of them. The sample has more than 150,000 clones, roughly four fifths seen once. The specimen sequenced was peripheral blood. The receptor set was obtained from a man aged 45-65 years who had recovered from COVID-19. The CDR3 runs from the conserved cysteine through the conserved F or W. D genes are given only for firm matches. A clone size is listed for some rows: how often the clone was seen (once, few, many), or a class if it is expanded.

d_call	clone_size	v_call	j_call	cdr3_aa	cdr3_nt
TRBD1	.	TRBV5-1	TRBJ1-3	CASSYYGTGDGNTIYF	TGCGCCAGCAGCTATTACGGGACAGGGGATGGAAACACCATATATTTT
.	.	TRBV19	TRBJ1-1	CASTTRGGAPSEAFF	TGTGCCAGTACCACTCGGGGCGGGGCACCAAGTGAAGCTTTCTTT
.	.	TRBV5-1	TRBJ1-2	CASSREGGNYGYTF	TGCGCCAGCAGTCGAGAAGGGGGAAACTATGGCTACACCTTC
TRBD2	.	TRBV14	TRBJ2-3	CASSLAGGPTDTQYF	TGTGCCAGCAGCCTAGCGGGAGGGCCCACAGATACGCAGTATTTT
TRBD1	.	TRBV4-1	TRBJ1-6	CASRGQVGSRNSPLHF	TGCGCCAGCAGGGGACAGGTGGGGTCTCGGAATTCACCCCTCCACTTT
.	.	TRBV19	TRBJ1-1	CASSEQGNTEAFF	TGTGCCAGTAGTGAACAGGGGAACACTGAAGCTTTCTTT
.	.	TRBV4-2	TRBJ1-2	CASSQEQVRSSYGYTF	TGTGCCAGCAGCCAAGAGCAAGTCAGGTCGTCCTATGGCTACACCTTC
.	.	TRBV6-2/TRBV6-3	TRBJ2-1	CASTPRGSGYNEQFF	TGTGCCAGCACCCCCCGGGGTAGCGGATACAATGAGCAGTTCTTC
TRBD2	.	TRBV6-5	TRBJ2-3	CASLGLAGGVGTQYF	TGTGCCAGCCTCGGACTAGCGGGAGGGGTAGGAACGCAGTATTTT
.	.	TRBV2	TRBJ1-2	CASKVSGKIYTF	TGTGCCAGCAAGGTGTCAGGGAAGATCTACACCTTC
TRBD2	.	TRBV28	TRBJ2-3	CASSSGLAHHTQYF	TGTGCCAGCAGCTCCGGACTAGCTCACCATACGCAGTATTTT
.	once	TRBV3-1/TRBV3-2	TRBJ1-5	CASSQGHRGQPQHF	TGTGCCAGCAGCCAAGGGCACCGGGGTCAGCCCCAGCATTTT
TRBD1	.	TRBV7-2	TRBJ1-2	CASSLATGTERGGYTF	TGTGCCAGCAGCTTAGCGACCGGGACAGAAAGAGGTGGCTACACCTTC
TRBD2	.	TRBV20-1	TRBJ2-4	CSASSAGGIAKNIQYF	TGCAGTGCTAGTTCCGCGGGAGGGATAGCCAAAAACATTCAGTACTTC
TRBD1	once	TRBV30	TRBJ2-7	CAWSAGTGLSYEQYF	TGTGCCTGGAGTGCCGGGACAGGGCTCTCCTACGAGCAGTACTTC
.	.	TRBV5-1	TRBJ2-1	CASSFNAGLYNEQFF	TGCGCCAGCAGCTTCAATGCCGGACTTTACAATGAGCAGTTCTTC
.	.	TRBV30	TRBJ2-6	CAWSRTSSGANVLTF	TGTGCCTGGAGTCGGACATCCTCTGGGGCCAACGTCCTGACTTTC
TRBD1	.	TRBV11-2	TRBJ2-7	CASSLAGTGREQYF	TGTGCCAGCAGCTTAGCGGGGACAGGAAGAGAGCAGTACTTC
TRBD2	few	TRBV29-1	TRBJ2-1	CSVAGTSGRAGNEQFF	TGCAGCGTTGCAGGGACTAGCGGGAGGGCCGGCAATGAGCAGTTCTTC
TRBD1	few	TRBV7-9	TRBJ2-7	CASSLTGVHEQYF	TGTGCCAGCAGCTTGACAGGGGTCCACGAGCAGTACTTC
TRBD2	.	TRBV5-4	TRBJ2-1	CASSGSVGGRGGEQFF	TGTGCCAGCAGCGGGTCGGTTGGCGGGAGGGGGGGTGAGCAGTTCTTC
.	.	TRBV7-6	TRBJ2-5	CASSLVVSGNQETQYF	TGTGCCAGCAGCTTAGTAGTTAGCGGAAACCAAGAGACCCAGTACTTC
.	.	TRBV11-2	TRBJ1-2	CASSLGGGSNYGYTF	TGTGCCAGCAGCTTAGGAGGGGGTTCTAACTATGGCTACACCTTC
.	.	TRBV28	TRBJ1-5	CASRGLGANQPQHF	TGTGCCAGCAGGGGCCTGGGGGCCAATCAGCCCCAGCATTTT
.	.	TRBV6-5	TRBJ1-4	CASSYLAGRREKLFF	TGTGCCAGCAGTTACCTTGCGGGCCGGCGGGAAAAACTGTTTTTT
.	.	TRBV10-3	TRBJ1-1	CAISDSGFAGNGEAFF	TGTGCCATCAGTGACTCCGGGTTCGCGGGGAACGGTGAAGCTTTCTTT
.	.	TRBV5-1	TRBJ2-5	CASSLAGLIPGVRETQYF	TGCGCCAGCAGCTTGGCCGGTCTAATTCCCGGGGTACGAGAGACCCAGTACTTC
.	.	TRBV7-3	TRBJ2-1	CASSLRPRLEYNEQFF	TGTGCCAGCAGCCTCCGACCAAGACTCGAATACAATGAGCAGTTCTTC
.	.	TRBV3-1/TRBV3-2	TRBJ2-7	CASSPGGGEQYF	TGTGCCAGCAGCCCTGGCGGAGGGGAGCAGTACTTC
.	.	TRBV29-1	TRBJ1-1	CSVSQGLGTEAFF	TGCAGCGTCTCACAGGGTTTAGGCACTGAAGCTTTCTTT
.	.	TRBV7-8	TRBJ2-1	CASSLGTTYNEQFF	TGTGCCAGCAGCTTAGGTACAACCTACAATGAGCAGTTCTTC
TRBD2	.	TRBV28	TRBJ2-3	CASSPRGAGGRDTQYF	TGTGCCAGCAGCCCCCGAGGGGCGGGAGGTAGAGATACGCAGTATTTT
.	.	TRBV5-1	TRBJ1-4	CASKPSEKLFF	TGCGCCAGCAAACCAAGCGAAAAACTGTTTTTT
.	.	TRBV11-2	TRBJ2-1	CASSPREYSNEQFF	TGTGCCAGCAGCCCAAGAGAATACAGCAATGAGCAGTTCTTC
.	once	TRBV19	TRBJ2-1	CASSIGSGSYNEQFF	TGTGCCAGTAGTATAGGCAGCGGTTCCTACAATGAGCAGTTCTTC
.	.	TRBV12-5	TRBJ2-6	CASGTSRDSVFGANVLTF	TGTGCTAGTGGTACCTCTCGGGACTCGGTATTTGGGGCCAACGTCCTGACTTTC
.	.	TRBV27	TRBJ2-1	CASSLDTFDYNEQFF	TGTGCCAGCAGTCTTGACACATTCGACTACAATGAGCAGTTCTTC
.	.	TRBV30	TRBJ1-4	CAWSGGEKLFF	TGTGCCTGGAGTGGTGGCGAAAAACTGTTTTTT
.	few	TRBV30	TRBJ1-6	CAWSRGNNSPLHF	TGTGCCTGGAGCAGGGGTAATAATTCACCCCTCCACTTT
TRBD2	.	TRBV5-4	TRBJ2-7	CASTLGTSGRAGEQYF	TGTGCCAGCACCTTGGGGACTAGCGGGAGGGCCGGCGAGCAGTACTTC
.	.	TRBV7-9	TRBJ2-3	CASSFDYHTDTQYF	TGTGCCAGCAGCTTTGACTATCACACAGATACGCAGTATTTT
TRBD1	.	TRBV5-1	TRBJ1-6	CASSLGTGGANSPLHF	TGCGCCAGCAGCCTCGGGACAGGGGGTGCTAATTCACCCCTCCACTTT
.	.	TRBV18	TRBJ1-3	CASSPTYGLRGNTIYF	TGTGCCAGCTCACCCACGTACGGGTTGCGTGGAAACACCATATATTTT
.	.	TRBV5-1	TRBJ2-1	CVSRERSGADNEQFF	TGCGTCAGCAGGGAAAGGTCGGGAGCGGACAATGAGCAGTTCTTC
.	.	TRBV5-6	TRBJ2-3	CASSLPGEVDTQYF	TGTGCCAGCAGCTTGCCGGGGGAGGTAGATACGCAGTATTTT
TRBD2	.	TRBV24-1	TRBJ2-1	CATSDPSGRYNEQFF	TGTGCCACCAGTGATCCTAGCGGGAGGTACAATGAGCAGTTCTTC
TRBD1	.	TRBV18	TRBJ2-3	CASSPITGGGTDTQYF	TGTGCCAGCTCACCAATAACAGGGGGCGGCACAGATACGCAGTATTTT
TRBD2	.	TRBV29-1	TRBJ2-5	CSVPLGSGMETQYF	TGCAGCGTTCCCCTAGGTAGCGGGATGGAGACCCAGTACTTC
.	.	TRBV4-3	TRBJ2-7	CASSQEQGIAYEQYF	TGCGCCAGCAGCCAAGAACAGGGTATAGCCTACGAGCAGTACTTC
.	.	TRBV28	TRBJ2-5	CASSFISVGILETQYF	TGTGCCAGCAGTTTTATTAGCGTCGGGATTTTAGAGACCCAGTACTTC
.	.	TRBV12-3/TRBV12-4	TRBJ1-2	CASSFGQNYGYTF	TGTGCCAGCAGTTTTGGGCAGAACTATGGCTACACCTTC
.	.	TRBV5-5	TRBJ2-7	CASSLIRGITYEQYF	TGTGCCAGCAGCTTGATACGGGGAATAACCTACGAGCAGTACTTC
.	.	TRBV27	TRBJ2-7	CASSPREGDEQYF	TGTGCCAGCAGTCCCAGGGAGGGGGACGAGCAGTACTTC
.	.	TRBV7-3	TRBJ2-2	CASSSTGPLAGELFF	TGTGCCAGCAGCTCTACAGGGCCTCTCGCCGGGGAGCTGTTTTTT
.	.	TRBV7-3	TRBJ2-7	CASSSRGESDEQYF	TGTGCCAGCAGCTCCAGGGGAGAATCCGACGAGCAGTACTTC
.	.	TRBV10-3	TRBJ1-1	CAISVQLGTEAFF	TGTGCCATCAGTGTTCAGCTAGGCACTGAAGCTTTCTTT